Each of the 21 T cell receptor beta chains below was sequenced from the same sample in a study of T cells after yellow fever vaccination. TCRdb ran MiXCR on the 5' RACE reads and lists one entry per CDR3 protein. The table shows hundreds of thousands of distinct CDR3 sequences, with roughly a fifth occurring only once. Sequencing was performed on PBMCs, taken 15 days after the yellow fever booster vaccination. The receptors were sampled from a man aged 25-40 years who received the YFV17D yellow fever vaccine.

To note about this clonotype: Because it lacks the conserved phenylalanine or tryptophan at the end, this CDR3 is likely a read error. The chain combines TRBV20-1 with TRBJ2-7; 12 nucleotides align to TRBD2. CDR3 length: 17 amino acids. Germline lookup yields CDR1 DFQATT and CDR2 SNEGSKA (reference sequence). Trimming at V came to 3 bases and at J to 5 bases, leaving 14 bases not matched to a gene. CDR3 sequence: CSASPGGRTSGNDEQYY. For the CDR3, the DNA is TGCAGTGCTAGTCCAGGGGGACGGACTAGCGGGAACGACGAGCAGTACTAC.

This clonotype has a handful of counts. The V gene is TRBV20-1, the J gene TRBJ2-3, with D unclear. The V end lost 6 bases, the J end lost 2 bases, and 12 bases lay between the germline ends. This CDR3 comprises 13 residues. Germline V gene sequence: CDR1 DFQATT, CDR2 SNEGSKA (reference sequence). Here the CDR3 DNA reads TGCAGTGCCGGGCAGGTGAACACAGATACGCAGTATTTT. Its translation is CSAGQVNTDTQYF.

The J gene is TRBJ2-5, the V gene TRBV20-1; unclear D gene. CDR3 length: 10 amino acids. In germline, CDR1 is DFQATT, CDR2 SNEGSKA (reference sequence). The V end lost 5 bases, the J end lost 9 bases, and 10 bases lay between the germline ends. Written as DNA, the CDR3 is TGCAGTGCTTTAACCGGAGCCCAGTACTTC. This encodes CSALTGAQYF.

This clonotype was picked up a small number of times. V gene TRBV28 combines with J gene TRBJ1-1; D unclear. The V gene lost 2 bases and the J gene lost 3 bases, with 4 bases spanning the gap. The CDR3 extends over 12 amino acids. Germline CDR1 MDHEN, CDR2 SYDVKM. Here the CDR3 DNA reads TGTGCCAGCAGTTTAACCTACACTGAAGCTTTCTTT. Protein product: CASSLTYTEAFF. The entire variable domain, with the rest obtained from reference TRBV28 and TRBJ1-1, is as follows: DVKVTQSSRYLVKRTGEKVFLECVQDMDHENMFWYRQDPGLGLRLIYFSYDVKMKEKGDIPEGYSVSREKKERFSLILESASTNQTSMYLCASSLTYTEAFFGQGTRLTVV.

This clonotype has only a few counts. This chain connects TRBV5-6 to TRBJ2-3; D could derive from TRBD1 or TRBD2 (6 bases each). V lost 4 bases, J lost 6 bases, and 18 bases lay in between. Germline CDR1 and CDR2: SGHDT and YYEEEE. The CDR3 spans 15 residues. The CDR3 loop is CASSRKRAGADTQYF. CDR3 DNA sequence: TGTGCCAGCAGCCGCAAGCGGGCAGGGGCTGATACGCAGTATTTT.

This rearrangement joins TRBV20-1 to TRBJ1-5; D is perhaps TRBD1 (6 bases). The germline V and J ends were trimmed by 4 bases and 2 bases, with 9 bases remaining between them. The CDR3 has 13 amino acids. Germline lookup yields CDR1 DFQATT and CDR2 SNEGSKA (reference sequence). The CDR3 region is CSATGDGNQPQHF. CDR3 nucleotide sequence: TGCAGTGCTACAGGGGATGGCAATCAGCCCCAGCATTTT.

The chain links TRBV6-1 to TRBJ2-3; 10 positions agree with TRBD2. This CDR3 is built from 16 residues. V trimming: 10 bases; J trimming: 1 base; junction bases outside the gene matches: 11. Germline V lookup: CDR1 MNHNS, CDR2 SASEGT. CDR3 sequence: CATASSGSSGTDTQYF. The CDR3 DNA sequence: TGTGCCACCGCTTCTAGCGGGAGTAGTGGCACAGATACGCAGTATTTT.

This chain uses TRBV15 with TRBJ2-3; tentative D call: TRBD2 (7 bases). Germline V CDR1 and CDR2: LNHNV, YYDKDF (reference sequence). The CDR3 consists of 16 residues. Trimming cost V 1 base and J 4 bases, with 15 bases left between them. DNA for the CDR3: TGTGCCACCAGCAGAGTTGCGGGGGCGGGGGCAGATACGCAGTATTTT. Translating gives CATSRVAGAGADTQYF.

This clonotype has ten or more counts. The genes are TRBV20-1 and TRBJ1-5, with D possibly TRBD1 on 6 matching bases. V lost 3 bases and J 0 bases, leaving 12 bases between the germline ends. The germline CDR1 and CDR2 sequences are DFQATT and SNEGSKA (reference sequence). The CDR3 runs 15 residues. The CDR3 sequence: CSASPGAVSNQPQHF. CDR3 nucleotide sequence: TGCAGTGCTAGCCCAGGGGCAGTTAGCAATCAGCCCCAGCATTTT.

V gene TRBV28 combines with J gene TRBJ2-1, with D unresolved. Between the trimmed V and J ends, which lost 2 bases and 9 bases, there was a span of 5 bases. Germline V CDR1 and CDR2: MDHEN, SYDVKM. The CDR3 is made up of 11 amino acids. The CDR3 DNA sequence: TGTGCCAGCAGTTTAAGGGCTGAGCAGTTCTTC. This gives the protein CASSLRAEQFF.

For this clonotype: A clone one base away is much larger, so this may be a read error. The rearrangement joins TRBV7-2 to TRBJ2-3; tentative D call: TRBD2 (6 bases). V lost 4 bases and J lost 5, with 7 bases in between. This CDR3 has 12 amino acids. Germline V gene lookup returns CDR1 SGHTA and CDR2 FQGNSA. The CDR3 protein is CASSWRGDTQYF. For the CDR3, the DNA is TGTGCCAGCAGCTGGAGGGGAGATACGCAGTATTTT. The variable domain in full, completed from reference TRBV7-2 and TRBJ2-3, reads GAGVSQSPSNKVTEKGKDVELRCDPISGHTALYWYRQSLGQGLEFLIYFQGNSAPDKSGLPSDRFSAERTGGSVSTLTIQRTQQEDSAVYLCASSWRGDTQYFGPGTRLTVL.

This clonotype was found a few times. The chain carries TRBV7-9 and TRBJ2-1; D is undetermined. This CDR3 is 14 amino acids long. Trimming took off 3 bases at V and 5 bases at J, with 11 bases between the two ends. The germline V gene encodes CDR1 SEHNR and CDR2 FQNEAQ (reference sequence). CDR3 DNA sequence: TGTGCCAGCAGCTTGACCAGCCTCAACAATGAGCAGTTCTTC. This translates into CASSLTSLNNEQFF.

The chain employs TRBV20-1 and TRBJ2-1, with D tentatively TRBD1 or TRBD2 (6 bases each). Germline V CDR1 and CDR2: DFQATT, SNEGSKA (reference sequence). Trimming removed 3 bases at V and 6 bases at J, with 18 bases between. The CDR3 consists of 15 residues. CDR3 sequence reads: CSARSGGHLSNEQFF. The DNA of the CDR3 is TGCAGTGCTAGGTCCGGGGGCCACCTCTCCAATGAGCAGTTCTTC.

The chain couples TRBV12-3 or TRBV12-4 to TRBJ1-2, with 10 bases aligning to TRBD1. The J segment lost 6 bases and the V segment lost 6 bases, leaving 10 bases of the junction unmatched. This CDR3 has 15 residues. The CDR3, as DNA: TGTGCCAGCAGCTTCTCCGGGACAGGGGTCGATGGCTACACCTTC. Its translation is CASSFSGTGVDGYTF.

The sample holds a few counts of this clonotype. The chain is built from TRBV4-2 and TRBJ2-2; 12 nucleotides align to TRBD2. The CDR3 has 17 residues. The junction had 3 bases not matched to a gene; V was cut back by 2 bases and J by 2 bases. Germline-derived CDR1 and CDR2 are LGHNA and YNFKEQ. The CDR3 DNA follows: TGTGCCAGCAGCCAATCACTAGCGGGAGGAAACACCGGGGAGCTGTTTTTT. Translation: CASSQSLAGGNTGELFF.

CDR3 amino acids: CASSYQGFANEKLFF. As DNA, the CDR3 is TGTGCCAGCAGTTACCAGGGTTTTGCTAATGAAAAACTGTTTTTT. The chain joins TRBV6-5 to TRBJ1-4; a possible D gene is TRBD1 (5 bases). Looked up from germline, CDR1 is MNHEY and CDR2 is SVGAGI. This CDR3 is 15 amino acids long. The V end was cut by 2 bases, the J end by 3 bases, with 10 bases between.

This clonotype was seen only a few times. This chain joins TRBV4-1 and TRBJ2-4, with 11 bases aligning to TRBD2. CDR3 length: 20 amino acids. Trimming took 1 base from V and 3 from J; bases not matched to a gene: 14. The germline V gene encodes CDR1 MGHRA and CDR2 YSYEKL. The CDR3 sequence: CASSQVLLAGEKGGKNIQYF. CDR3 coding DNA: TGCGCCAGCAGCCAAGTCCTACTAGCGGGGGAGAAAGGGGGCAAAAACATTCAGTACTTC.

With respect to this clonotype: One junction end does not reproduce the germline sequence, and a read error may be involved. V gene TRBV6-5 combines with J gene TRBJ2-5; D gene ambiguous. The CDR3 totals 8 residues. Germline loops: CDR1 MNHEY, CDR2 SVGAGI. The CDR3, as DNA: TGTGCCACCAGGACGTTGGACTTC. Translation: CATRTLDF.

The chain couples TRBV7-2 to TRBJ2-5; tentatively, D is TRBD1 or TRBD2 (5 bases each). Germline V gives CDR1 SGHTA, CDR2 FQGNSA. The CDR3 is 14 amino acids. The germline V and J ends were trimmed by 7 bases and 2 bases, with 14 bases remaining between them. For the CDR3, the DNA is TGTGCCAGCACCCAGGGACGGCTACAAGAGACCCAGTACTTC. Protein product: CASTQGRLQETQYF.

This clonotype appeared a single time. This rearrangement joins TRBV12-3 or TRBV12-4 to TRBJ2-2, with D possibly matching TRBD1 (6 bases). This CDR3 is built from 13 residues. V was shortened by 8 bases and J by 7 bases, with 14 bases between the two germline ends. CDR3 in amino acids: CASGAGEGGELFF. Written as DNA, the CDR3 is TGTGCCAGCGGGGCAGGGGAAGGCGGGGAGCTGTTTTTT.

This clonotype was observed a handful of times. This chain's CDR3 is CSASNPGETQYF. The CDR3 nucleotides are TGCAGTGCTAGTAATCCCGGGGAGACCCAGTACTTC. The chain uses TRBV20-1 and TRBJ2-5, with D uncertain. The CDR3 runs 12 residues. Germline V gene data show CDR1 as DFQATT and CDR2 as SNEGSKA (reference sequence). Trimming removed 3 bases from V and 5 bases from J, with 10 bases in between.